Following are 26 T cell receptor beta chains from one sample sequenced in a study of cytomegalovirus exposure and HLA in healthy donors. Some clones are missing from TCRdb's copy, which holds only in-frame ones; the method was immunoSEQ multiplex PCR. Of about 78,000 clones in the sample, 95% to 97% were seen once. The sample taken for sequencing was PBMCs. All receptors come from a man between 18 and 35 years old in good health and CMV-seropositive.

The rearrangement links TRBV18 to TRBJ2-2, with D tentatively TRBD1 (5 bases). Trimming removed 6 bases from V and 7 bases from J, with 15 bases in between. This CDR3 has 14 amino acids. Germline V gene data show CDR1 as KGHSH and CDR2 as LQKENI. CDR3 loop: CASSRHPQGGELFF. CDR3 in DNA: TGTGCCAGCTCCCGTCACCCCCAGGGCGGGGAGCTGTTTTTT.

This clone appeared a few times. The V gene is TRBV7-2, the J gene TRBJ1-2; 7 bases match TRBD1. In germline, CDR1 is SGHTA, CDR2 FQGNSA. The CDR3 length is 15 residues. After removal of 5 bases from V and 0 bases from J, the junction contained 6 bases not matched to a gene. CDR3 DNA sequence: TGTGCCAGCAGCGTGGGACAGACTTCTAACTATGGCTACACCTTC. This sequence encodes CASSVGQTSNYGYTF.

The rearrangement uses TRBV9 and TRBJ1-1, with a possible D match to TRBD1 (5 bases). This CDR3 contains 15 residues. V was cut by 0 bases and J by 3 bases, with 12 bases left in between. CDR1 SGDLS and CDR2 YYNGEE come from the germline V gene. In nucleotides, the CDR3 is TGTGCCAGCAGCGTAGGGACAACTACCTACACTGAAGCTTTCTTT. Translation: CASSVGTTTYTEAFF.

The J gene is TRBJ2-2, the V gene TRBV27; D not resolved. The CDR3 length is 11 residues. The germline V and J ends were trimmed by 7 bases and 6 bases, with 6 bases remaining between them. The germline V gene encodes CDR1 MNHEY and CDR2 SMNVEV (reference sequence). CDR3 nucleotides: TGTGCCAGCAAACAAGCCGGGGAGCTGTTTTTT. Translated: CASKQAGELFF.

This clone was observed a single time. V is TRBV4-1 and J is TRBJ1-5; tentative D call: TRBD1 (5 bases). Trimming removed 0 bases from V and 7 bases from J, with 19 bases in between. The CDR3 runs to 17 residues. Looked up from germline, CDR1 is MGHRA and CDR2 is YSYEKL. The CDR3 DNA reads TGCGCCAGCAGCCAAGATGGGGGAGGCCGTCCGGGCCAGCCCCAGCATTTT. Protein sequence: CASSQDGGGRPGQPQHF.

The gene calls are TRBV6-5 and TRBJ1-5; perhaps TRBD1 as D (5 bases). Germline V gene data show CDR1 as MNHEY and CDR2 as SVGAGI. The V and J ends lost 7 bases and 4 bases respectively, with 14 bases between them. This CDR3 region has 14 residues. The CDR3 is CASMKRAGNQPQHF. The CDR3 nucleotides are TGTGCCAGCATGAAGCGGGCAGGGAATCAGCCCCAGCATTTT.

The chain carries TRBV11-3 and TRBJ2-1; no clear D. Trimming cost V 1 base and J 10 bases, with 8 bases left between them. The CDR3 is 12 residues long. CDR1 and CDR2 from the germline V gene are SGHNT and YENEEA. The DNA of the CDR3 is TGTGCCAGCAGCTTAGGGCCCACGGAGCAGTTCTTC. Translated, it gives CASSLGPTEQFF. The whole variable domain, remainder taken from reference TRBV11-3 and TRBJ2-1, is EAGVVQSPRYKIIEKKQPVAFWCNPISGHNTLYWYLQNLGQGPELLIRYENEEAVDDSQLPKDRFSAERLKGVDSTLKIQPAELGDSAVYLCASSLGPTEQFFGPGTRLTVL.

In nucleotides, the CDR3 is TGTGCCAGCGAACCGGGAGGGGCCGGGGAGCTGTTTTTT. This sequence encodes CASEPGGAGELFF. This chain joins TRBV28 and TRBJ2-2; 8 bases are shared with TRBD2. From germline, CDR1 is MDHEN and CDR2 SYDVKM. The CDR3 is made up of 13 amino acids. With 8 bases clipped from V and 6 bases from J, the junction kept 5 bases outside the gene matches.

CDR3 nucleotides: TGTGCCAGTAGCAAGGACAGGGCGCGCGAGCAGTACTTC. It encodes CASSKDRAREQYF. The chain uses TRBV19 and TRBJ2-7, with 8 bases aligning to TRBD1. Germline-derived CDR1 and CDR2 are LNHDA and SQIVND (reference sequence). The junction had 7 bases not matched to a gene; V was cut back by 6 bases and J by 6 bases. This CDR3 has 13 residues.

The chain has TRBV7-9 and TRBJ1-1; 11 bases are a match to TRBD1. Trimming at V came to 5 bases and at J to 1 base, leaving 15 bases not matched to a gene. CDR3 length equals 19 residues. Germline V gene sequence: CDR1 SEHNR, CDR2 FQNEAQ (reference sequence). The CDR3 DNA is TGTGCCAGCAGCAAAGGCGGGAGCCGGGACAGGGGGGCGAACACTGAAGCTTTCTTT. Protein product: CASSKGGSRDRGANTEAFF.

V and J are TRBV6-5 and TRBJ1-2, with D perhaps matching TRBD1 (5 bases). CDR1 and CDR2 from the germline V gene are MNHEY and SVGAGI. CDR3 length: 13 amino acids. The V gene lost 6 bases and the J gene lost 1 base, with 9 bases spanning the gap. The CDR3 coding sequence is TGTGCCAGCAGAGGGGCCTTTAACTATGGCTACACCTTC. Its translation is CASRGAFNYGYTF.

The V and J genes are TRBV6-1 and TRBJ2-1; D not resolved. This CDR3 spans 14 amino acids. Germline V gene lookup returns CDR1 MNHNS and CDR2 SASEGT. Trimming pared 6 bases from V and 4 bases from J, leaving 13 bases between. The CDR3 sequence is CASRFSFQYNEQFF. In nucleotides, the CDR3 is TGTGCCAGCAGGTTTTCCTTTCAGTACAATGAGCAGTTCTTC.

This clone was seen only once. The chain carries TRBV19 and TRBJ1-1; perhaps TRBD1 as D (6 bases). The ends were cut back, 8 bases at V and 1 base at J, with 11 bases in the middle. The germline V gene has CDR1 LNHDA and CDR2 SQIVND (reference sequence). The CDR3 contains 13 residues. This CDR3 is CASGQTANTEAFF. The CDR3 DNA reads TGTGCCAGTGGACAGACAGCGAACACTGAAGCTTTCTTT.

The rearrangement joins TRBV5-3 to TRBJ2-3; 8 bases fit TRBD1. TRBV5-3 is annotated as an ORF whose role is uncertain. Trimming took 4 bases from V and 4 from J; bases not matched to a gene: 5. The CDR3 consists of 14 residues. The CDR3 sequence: CARSHDRGSDTQYF. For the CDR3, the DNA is TGTGCCAGAAGCCACGACAGGGGATCAGATACGCAGTATTTT.

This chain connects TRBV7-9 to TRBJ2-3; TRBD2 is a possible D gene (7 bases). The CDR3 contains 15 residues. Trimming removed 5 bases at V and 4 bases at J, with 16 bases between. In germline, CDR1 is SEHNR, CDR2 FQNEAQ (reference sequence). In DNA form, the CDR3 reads TGTGCCAGCAGCGGGGGGGCCTCAGGCGCAGATACGCAGTATTTT. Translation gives CASSGGASGADTQYF.

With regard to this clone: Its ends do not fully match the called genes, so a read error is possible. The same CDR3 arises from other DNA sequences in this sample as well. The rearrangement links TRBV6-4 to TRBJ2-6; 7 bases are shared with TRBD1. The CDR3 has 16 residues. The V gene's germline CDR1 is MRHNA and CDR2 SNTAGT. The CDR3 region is CASSDSGGSGANVLTF. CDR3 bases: TGTGCCAGCAGTGACTCAGGGGGCTCTGGGGCCAATGTCCTGACTTTC.

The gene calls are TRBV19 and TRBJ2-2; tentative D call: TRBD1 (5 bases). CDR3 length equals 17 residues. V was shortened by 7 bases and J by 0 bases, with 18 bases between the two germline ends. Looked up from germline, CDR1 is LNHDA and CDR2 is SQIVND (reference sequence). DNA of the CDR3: TGTGCCAGTACGACAGTGCGAGCCGATACGAACACCGGGGAGCTGTTTTTT. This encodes CASTTVRADTNTGELFF.

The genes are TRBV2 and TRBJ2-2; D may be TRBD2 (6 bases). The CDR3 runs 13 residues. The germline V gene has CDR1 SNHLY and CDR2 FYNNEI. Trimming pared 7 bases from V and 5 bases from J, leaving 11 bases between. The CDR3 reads CASTGVETGELFF. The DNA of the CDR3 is TGTGCCAGCACGGGAGTGGAGACCGGGGAGCTGTTTTTT.

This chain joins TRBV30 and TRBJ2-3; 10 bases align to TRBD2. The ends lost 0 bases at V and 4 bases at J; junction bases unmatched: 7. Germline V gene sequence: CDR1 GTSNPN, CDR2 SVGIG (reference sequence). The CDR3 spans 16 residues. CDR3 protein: CAWSVGSGRAPDTQYF. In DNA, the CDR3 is TGTGCCTGGAGTGTCGGAAGCGGGAGGGCCCCAGATACGCAGTATTTT. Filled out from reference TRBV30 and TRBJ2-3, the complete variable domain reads SQTIHQWPATLVQPVGSPLSLECTVEGTSNPNLYWYRQAAGRGLQLLFYSVGIGQISSEVPQNLSASRPQDRQFILSSKKLLLSDSGFYLCAWSVGSGRAPDTQYFGPGTRLTVL.

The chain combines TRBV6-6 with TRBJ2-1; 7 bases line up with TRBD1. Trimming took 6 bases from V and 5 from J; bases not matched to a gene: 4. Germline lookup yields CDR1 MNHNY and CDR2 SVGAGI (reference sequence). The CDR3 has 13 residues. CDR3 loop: CASRRDRDNEQFF. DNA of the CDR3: TGTGCCAGCAGGAGAGACAGGGACAATGAGCAGTTCTTC.

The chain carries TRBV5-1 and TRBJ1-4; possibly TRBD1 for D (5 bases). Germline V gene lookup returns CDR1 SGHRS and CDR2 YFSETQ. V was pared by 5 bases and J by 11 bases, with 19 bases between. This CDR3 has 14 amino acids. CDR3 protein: CASSWQSPGDKLFF. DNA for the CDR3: TGCGCCAGCAGTTGGCAGAGCCCGGGGGACAAACTGTTTTTT. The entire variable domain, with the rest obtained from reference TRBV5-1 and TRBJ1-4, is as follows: KAGVTQTPRYLIKTRGQQVTLSCSPISGHRSVSWYQQTPGQGLQFLFEYFSETQRNKGNFPGRFSGRQFSNSRSEMNVSTLELGDSALYLCASSWQSPGDKLFFGSGTQLSVL.

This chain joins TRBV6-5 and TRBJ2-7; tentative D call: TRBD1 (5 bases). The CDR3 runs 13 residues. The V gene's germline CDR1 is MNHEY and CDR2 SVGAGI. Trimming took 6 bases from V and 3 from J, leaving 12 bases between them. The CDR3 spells CASSPDRDYEQYF. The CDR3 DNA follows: TGTGCCAGCAGCCCAGACAGAGACTACGAGCAGTACTTC.

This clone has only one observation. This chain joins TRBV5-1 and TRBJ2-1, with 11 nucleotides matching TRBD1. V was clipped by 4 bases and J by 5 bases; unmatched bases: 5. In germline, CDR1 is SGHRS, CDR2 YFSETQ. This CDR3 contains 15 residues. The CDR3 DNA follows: TGCGCCAGCAGCGCAGGACAGGGGGCGCACAATGAGCAGTTCTTC. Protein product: CASSAGQGAHNEQFF.

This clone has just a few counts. The CDR3 DNA follows: TGTGCCAGCTCAGAGAGCAGCACAGATACGCAGTATTTT. It codes for CASSESSTDTQYF. The chain joins TRBV18 to TRBJ2-3; D is unresolved. In germline, CDR1 is KGHSH, CDR2 LQKENI. This CDR3 is 13 amino acids long. V lost 5 bases and J lost 0, with 6 bases in between.

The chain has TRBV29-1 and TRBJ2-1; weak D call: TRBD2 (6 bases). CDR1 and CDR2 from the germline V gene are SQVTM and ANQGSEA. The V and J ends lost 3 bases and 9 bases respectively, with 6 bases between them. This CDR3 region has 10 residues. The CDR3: CSVEGGEQFF. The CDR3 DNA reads TGCAGCGTTGAGGGAGGTGAGCAGTTCTTC.

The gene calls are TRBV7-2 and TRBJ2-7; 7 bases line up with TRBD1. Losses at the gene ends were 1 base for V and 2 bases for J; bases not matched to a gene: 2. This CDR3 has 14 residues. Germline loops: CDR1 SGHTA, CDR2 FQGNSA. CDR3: CASSLGGTAYEQYF. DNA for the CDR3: TGTGCCAGCAGCTTAGGGGGGACAGCCTACGAGCAGTACTTC.